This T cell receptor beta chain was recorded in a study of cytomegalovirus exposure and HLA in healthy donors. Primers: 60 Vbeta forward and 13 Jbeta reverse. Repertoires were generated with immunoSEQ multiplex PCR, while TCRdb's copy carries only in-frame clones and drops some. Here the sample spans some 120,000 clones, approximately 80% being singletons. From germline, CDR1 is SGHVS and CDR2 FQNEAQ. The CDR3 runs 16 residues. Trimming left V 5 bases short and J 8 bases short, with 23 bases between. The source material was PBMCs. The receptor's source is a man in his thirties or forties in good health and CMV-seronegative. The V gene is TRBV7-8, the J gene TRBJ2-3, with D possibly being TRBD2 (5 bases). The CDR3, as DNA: TGTGCCAGCAGCCCAATTGGAGGCCCCGTAGCTGGTACGCAGTATTTT. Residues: CASSPIGGPVAGTQYF.